Below, one T cell receptor beta chain is given with its context. These data originate in a study of control samples from healthy donors and cancer patients. The method was immunoSEQ multiplex PCR; TCRdb's version includes in-frame clones alone and lacks a portion of them. The repertoire holds over 150,000 clones, with roughly 92% as singletons. The CDR3 totals 12 residues. V trimming: 5 bases; J trimming: 6 bases; junction bases outside the gene matches: 4. CDR1 is SGHTA and CDR2 is FQGTGA in the germline V gene. This receptor was obtained from a woman aged 18-30 years in good health. The chain has TRBV7-3 and TRBJ2-7; 7 bases are a match to TRBD2. Input material: blood. The CDR3 is CASSPTGGEQYF. DNA of the CDR3: TGTGCCAGCAGCCCAACGGGGGGCGAGCAGTACTTC.